A selection of T cell receptor beta chains follows, all from one sample in a study of T cell clonotyping in hematopoietic cell transplantation. Generated by immunoSEQ multiplex PCR, the TCRdb table keeps only in-frame clones and is missing some. The table lists over 5,000 clones, 72% of them singletons. Sequencing used PBMCs, obtained 100 days after allogeneic stem cell transplant. Receptors originate from a female patient aged 45 to 65 who had an allogeneic stem cell transplant, so the T cells may come from the graft donor. Some clones in this sample may be carry-over from other donors' samples. CDR3s include the opening cysteine and the closing phenylalanine or tryptophan. D genes are given only for firm matches. Clone size is shown for a subset of rows, as once, few, many or a class of expanded clone.

j_call v_call d_call clone_size cdr3_aa cdr3_nt
TRBJ2-1 TRBV28 - - CASSLPTGGPGVLGLEQFF TGTGCCAGCAGTTTGCCGACAGGTGGTCCAGGGGTTTTGGGACTTGAGCAGTTCTTC
TRBJ2-7 TRBV27 TRBD1 large CASSRRTGAYEQYF TGTGCCAGCAGTCGACGGACAGGGGCCTACGAGCAGTACTTC
TRBJ2-2 TRBV10-3 - - CASSPYPRGELFF TGTGCCAGCAGTCCATACCCCCGCGGGGAGCTGTTTTTT
TRBJ1-2 TRBV7-2 TRBD1 - CASSLETGGGYTF TGTGCCAGCAGCTTAGAAACAGGGGGTGGCTACACCTTC
TRBJ2-2 TRBV5-1 - - CASSLTGGSGELFF TGCGCCAGCAGCTTAACGGGTGGGTCCGGGGAGCTGTTTTTT
TRBJ2-7 TRBV19 TRBD1 - CASSIPRQGASLGEQYF TGTGCCAGTAGTATACCCCGACAGGGGGCTTCCCTTGGGGAGCAGTACTTC
TRBJ1-5 TRBV27 - - CASSLAFGPGQPQHF TGTGCCAGCAGTTTAGCGTTCGGACCGGGTCAGCCCCAGCATTTT
TRBJ2-5 TRBV15 TRBD2 - CATSNSLAGVGETQYF TGTGCCACCAGCAATAGTCTAGCGGGAGTCGGAGAGACCCAGTACTTC
TRBJ2-3 TRBV25-1 TRBD1 - CATRTGGVDTQYF TGTGCCACTAGGACAGGGGGTGTAGATACGCAGTATTTT
TRBJ2-2 TRBV19 - - CASDLKGGELFF TGTGCCAGTGACCTAAAGGGCGGGGAGCTGTTTTTT
TRBJ2-7 TRBV30 - - CAWSPGHYEQYF TGTGCCTGGAGTCCCGGACACTACGAGCAGTACTTC
TRBJ2-1 TRBV2 - - CASKAGPLTYNEQFF TGTGCCAGCAAGGCAGGGCCACTGACCTACAATGAGCAGTTCTTC
TRBJ2-1 TRBV6-5 TRBD2 - CASSLTSMSYNEQFF TGTGCCAGCAGTTTGACTAGCATGTCCTACAATGAGCAGTTCTTC
TRBJ1-5 TRBV30 - - CAWSGDGGGNQPQHF TGTGCCTGGAGTGGAGATGGGGGGGGAAATCAGCCCCAGCATTTT
TRBJ2-3 TRBV18 - - CASSPIILGNSGDTQYF TGTGCCAGCTCACCAATAATTCTGGGGAATTCAGGGGATACGCAGTATTTT
TRBJ2-2 TRBV6-5 TRBD1 - CASSYSGQGGGELFF TGTGCCAGCAGTTACTCGGGACAGGGGGGCGGGGAGCTGTTTTTT
TRBJ2-1 TRBV27 - once CASSTRGTRAGNEQFF TGTGCCAGCAGTACCCGTGGGACGCGAGCGGGCAATGAGCAGTTCTTC
TRBJ1-1 TRBV7-2 - - CASSTQPGHPNTEAFF TGTGCCAGCAGCACACAACCGGGACACCCGAACACTGAAGCTTTCTTT
TRBJ2-3 TRBV27 - - CASTKSGQRYSTDTQYF TGTGCCAGCACCAAGTCGGGACAACGGTATAGCACAGATACGCAGTATTTT
TRBJ2-2 TRBV11-1 TRBD2 - CASSPAGGELFF TGTGCCAGCAGCCCAGCGGGAGGGGAGCTGTTTTTT
TRBJ1-4 TRBV6-5 - - CASRWGIATNEKLFF TGTGCCAGCAGATGGGGAATTGCAACTAATGAAAAACTGTTTTTT
TRBJ2-1 TRBV29-1 TRBD1 - CSTGQGPHEQFF TGCAGCACGGGACAGGGTCCCCATGAGCAGTTCTTC
TRBJ2-1 TRBV29-1 - - CSVGSPPGNNEQFF TGCAGCGTTGGAAGCCCGCCCGGGAACAATGAGCAGTTCTTC
TRBJ1-1 TRBV9 TRBD1 - CASSPDRVTEAFF TGTGCCAGCAGCCCGGACAGGGTCACTGAAGCTTTCTTT
TRBJ2-1 TRBV9 TRBD1 - CASSGQGNSYNEQFF TGTGCCAGCAGCGGACAGGGAAATTCCTACAATGAGCAGTTCTTC
TRBJ1-5 TRBV6-5 - - CASSEWGNQPQHF TGTGCCAGCAGTGAATGGGGCAATCAGCCCCAGCATTTT
TRBJ2-7 TRBV7-9 - - CASSLAAGRGGVYEQYF TGTGCCAGCAGCTTAGCGGCAGGGAGAGGGGGGGTCTACGAGCAGTACTTC
TRBJ2-1 TRBV6-6 TRBD2 once CASTGTSFDEQFF TGTGCCAGTACCGGGACTAGCTTCGATGAGCAGTTCTTC
TRBJ2-7 TRBV6-5 - - CASSYSGGANYEQYF TGTGCCAGCAGTTACTCGGGGGGGGCGAACTACGAGCAGTACTTC
TRBJ2-3 TRBV15 - - CATSRVRAVNTDTQYF TGTGCCACCAGCCGCGTTAGGGCGGTAAACACAGATACGCAGTATTTT
TRBJ2-1 TRBV6-5 TRBD1 - CAIRPGQGNNEQFF TGTGCCATCCGACCGGGACAGGGTAACAATGAGCAGTTCTTC
TRBJ1-6 TRBV30 TRBD1 once CASHRGPSYNSPLHF TGTGCCAGTCACAGGGGACCCTCCTATAATTCACCCCTCCACTTT
TRBJ2-5 TRBV30 - few CAWSVGGAQETQYF TGTGCCTGGAGTGTAGGGGGAGCTCAAGAGACCCAGTACTTC
TRBJ1-1 TRBV5-4 - once CASSPWTVVEAFF TGTGCCAGCAGCCCTTGGACAGTGGTTGAAGCTTTCTTT
TRBJ2-5 TRBV4-3 - - CASSQEDMVGTQYF TGCGCCAGCAGCCAAGAGGACATGGTGGGGACCCAGTACTTC
TRBJ2-1 TRBV29-1 TRBD2 - CSVETLAVYNEQFF TGCAGCGTCGAGACCCTAGCGGTCTACAATGAGCAGTTCTTC
TRBJ2-7 TRBV6-5 TRBD1 - CASSRRTGAYEQYF TGTGCCAGCAGTCGACGGACAGGGGCCTACGAGCAGTACTTC
TRBJ1-1 TRBV30 - - CAWAGHGEAFF TGTGCCTGGGCGGGGCACGGTGAAGCTTTCTTT
TRBJ1-3 TRBV5-1 - - CASSKRGESSGNTIYF TGCGCCAGCAGCAAACGGGGTGAAAGCTCTGGAAACACCATATATTTT
TRBJ2-4 TRBV7-2 TRBD2 - CASSLFGGDSAKNIQYF TGTGCCAGCAGCTTATTTGGGGGGGATTCGGCCAAAAACATTCAGTACTTC
TRBJ1-5 TRBV27 - - CASSPRPTVYSNQPQHF TGTGCCAGCAGTCCCCGCCCCACAGTTTATAGCAATCAGCCCCAGCATTTT